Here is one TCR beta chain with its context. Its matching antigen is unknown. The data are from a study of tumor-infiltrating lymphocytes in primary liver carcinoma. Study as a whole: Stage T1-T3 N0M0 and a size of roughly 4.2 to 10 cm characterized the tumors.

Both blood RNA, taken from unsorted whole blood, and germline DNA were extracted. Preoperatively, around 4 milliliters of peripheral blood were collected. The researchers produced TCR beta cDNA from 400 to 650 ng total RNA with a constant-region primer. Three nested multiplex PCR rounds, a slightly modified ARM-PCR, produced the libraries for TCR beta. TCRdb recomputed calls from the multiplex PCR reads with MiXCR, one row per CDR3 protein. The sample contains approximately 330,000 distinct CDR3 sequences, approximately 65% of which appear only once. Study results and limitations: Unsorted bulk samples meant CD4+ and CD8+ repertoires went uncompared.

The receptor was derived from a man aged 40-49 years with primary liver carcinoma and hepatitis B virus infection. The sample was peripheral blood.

The CDR3 sequence is CASSYALLGLAGNEQFF. In DNA, the CDR3 is TGTGCCAGCAGTTACGCGCTACTGGGACTAGCGGGGAATGAGCAGTTCTTC. The V and J genes are TRBV6-5 and TRBJ2-1, with TRBD2 matching 13 bases. V was pared by 2 bases and J by 7 bases, with 8 bases of the junction left unmatched. Germline CDR1 is MNHEY and CDR2 is SVGAGI. The CDR3 contains 17 residues.